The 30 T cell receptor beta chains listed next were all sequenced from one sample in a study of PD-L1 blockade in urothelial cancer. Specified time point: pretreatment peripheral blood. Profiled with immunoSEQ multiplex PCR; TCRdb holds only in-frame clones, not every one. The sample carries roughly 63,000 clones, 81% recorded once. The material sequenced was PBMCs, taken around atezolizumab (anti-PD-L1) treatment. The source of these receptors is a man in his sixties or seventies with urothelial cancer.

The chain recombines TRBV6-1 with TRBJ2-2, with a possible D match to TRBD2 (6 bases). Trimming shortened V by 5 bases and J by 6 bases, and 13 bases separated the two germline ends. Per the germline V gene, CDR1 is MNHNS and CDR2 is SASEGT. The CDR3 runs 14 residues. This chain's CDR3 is CASSSGLTPGELFF. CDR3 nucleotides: TGTGCCAGCAGTTCCGGACTAACCCCCGGGGAGCTGTTTTTT.

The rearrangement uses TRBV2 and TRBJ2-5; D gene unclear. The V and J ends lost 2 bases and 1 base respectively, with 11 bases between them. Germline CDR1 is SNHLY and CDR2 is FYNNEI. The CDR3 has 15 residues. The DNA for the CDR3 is TGTGCCAGCAGTGAAAGTTTGGGCAGCCAAGAGACCCAGTACTTC. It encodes CASSESLGSQETQYF.

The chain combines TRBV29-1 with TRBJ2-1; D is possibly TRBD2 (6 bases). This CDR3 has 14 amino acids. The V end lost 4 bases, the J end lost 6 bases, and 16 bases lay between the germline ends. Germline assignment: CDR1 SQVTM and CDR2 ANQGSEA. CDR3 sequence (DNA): TGCAGCGTTGCCTCGGGAGTAACGGTCAATGAGCAGTTCTTC. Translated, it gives CSVASGVTVNEQFF.

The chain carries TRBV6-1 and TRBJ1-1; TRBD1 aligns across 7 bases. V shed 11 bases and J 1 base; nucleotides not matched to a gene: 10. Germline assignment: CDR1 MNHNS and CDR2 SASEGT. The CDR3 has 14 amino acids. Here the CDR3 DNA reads TGTGCCGGAGGAGACAGGGAAGGGAACACTGAAGCTTTCTTT. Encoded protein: CAGGDREGNTEAFF.

The DNA for the CDR3 is TGTGCCAGCTCACCAGTCGATACAGGGTTTTACAATGAGCAGTTCTTC. Amino acids: CASSPVDTGFYNEQFF. This chain links TRBV18 with TRBJ2-1; TRBD1 is a possible D gene (6 bases). The V end was cut by 2 bases, the J end by 4 bases, with 15 bases between. Germline assignment: CDR1 KGHSH and CDR2 LQKENI. The CDR3 length is 16 residues.

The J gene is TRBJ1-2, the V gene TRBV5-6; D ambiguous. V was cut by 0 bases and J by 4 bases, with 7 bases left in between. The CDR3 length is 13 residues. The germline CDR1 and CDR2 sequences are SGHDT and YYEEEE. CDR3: CASSLGLRYGYTF. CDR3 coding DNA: TGTGCCAGCAGCTTGGGTCTCCGCTATGGCTACACCTTC.

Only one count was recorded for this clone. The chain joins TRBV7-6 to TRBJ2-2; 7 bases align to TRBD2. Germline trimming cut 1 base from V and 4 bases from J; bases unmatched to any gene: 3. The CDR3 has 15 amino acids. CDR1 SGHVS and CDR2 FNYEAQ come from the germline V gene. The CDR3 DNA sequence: TGTGCCAGCAGCTTAGGCGGGAGTGGCACCGGGGAGCTGTTTTTT. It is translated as CASSLGGSGTGELFF.

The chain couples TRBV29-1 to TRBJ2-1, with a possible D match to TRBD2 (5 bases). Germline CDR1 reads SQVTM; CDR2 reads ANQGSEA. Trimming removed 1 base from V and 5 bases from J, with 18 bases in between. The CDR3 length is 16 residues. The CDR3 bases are TGCAGCGTTGAAGGGGGAATAGCGTTTAAAAACAATGAGCAGTTCTTC. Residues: CSVEGGIAFKNNEQFF.

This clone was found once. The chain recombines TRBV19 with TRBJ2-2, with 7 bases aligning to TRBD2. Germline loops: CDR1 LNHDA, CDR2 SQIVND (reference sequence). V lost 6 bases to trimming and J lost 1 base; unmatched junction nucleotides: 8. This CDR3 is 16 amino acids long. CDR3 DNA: TGTGCCAGTAGAAATGCCGGGACTATGAACACCGGGGAGCTGTTTTTT. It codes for CASRNAGTMNTGELFF.

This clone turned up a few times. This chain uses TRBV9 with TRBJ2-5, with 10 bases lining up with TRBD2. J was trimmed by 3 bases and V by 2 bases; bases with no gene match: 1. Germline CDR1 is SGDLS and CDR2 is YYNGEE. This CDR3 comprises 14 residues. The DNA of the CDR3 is TGTGCCAGCAGCGTCCTAGCGGGGGAAGAGACCCAGTACTTC. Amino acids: CASSVLAGEETQYF.

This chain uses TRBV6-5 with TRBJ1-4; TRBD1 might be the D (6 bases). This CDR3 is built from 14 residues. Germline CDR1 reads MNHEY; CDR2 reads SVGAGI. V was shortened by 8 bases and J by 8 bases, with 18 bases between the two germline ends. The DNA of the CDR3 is TGTGCCAGCGCCCCCCTGGGGGCGAAGGAAAAACTGTTTTTT. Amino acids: CASAPLGAKEKLFF.

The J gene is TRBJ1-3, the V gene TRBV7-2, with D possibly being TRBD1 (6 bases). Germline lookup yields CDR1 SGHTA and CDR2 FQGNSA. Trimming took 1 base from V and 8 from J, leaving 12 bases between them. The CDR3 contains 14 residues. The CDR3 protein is CASSLVGRGDTIYF. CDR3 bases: TGTGCCAGCAGCTTAGTCGGCAGGGGCGACACCATATATTTT.

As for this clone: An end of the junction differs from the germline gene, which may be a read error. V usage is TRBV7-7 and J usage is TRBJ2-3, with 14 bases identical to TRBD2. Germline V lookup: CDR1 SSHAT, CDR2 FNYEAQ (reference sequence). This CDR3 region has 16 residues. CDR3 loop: CASSEGLAGGTDTQYF. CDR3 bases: TGTGCTAGCAGCGAAGGACTAGCGGGAGGAACAGATACGCAGTATTTT.

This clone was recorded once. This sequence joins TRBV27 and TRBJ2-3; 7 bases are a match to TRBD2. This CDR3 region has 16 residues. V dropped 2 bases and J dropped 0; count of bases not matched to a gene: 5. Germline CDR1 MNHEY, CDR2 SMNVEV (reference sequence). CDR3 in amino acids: CASSLSPGLSTDTQYF. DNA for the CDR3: TGTGCCAGCAGTTTAAGCCCGGGACTAAGCACAGATACGCAGTATTTT.

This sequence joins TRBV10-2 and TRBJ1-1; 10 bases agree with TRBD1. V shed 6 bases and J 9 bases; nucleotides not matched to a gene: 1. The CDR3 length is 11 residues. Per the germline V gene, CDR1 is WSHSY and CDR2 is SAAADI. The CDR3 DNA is TGCGCCAGCAGGGGACAGGGGAAAGCTTTCTTT. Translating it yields CASRGQGKAFF.

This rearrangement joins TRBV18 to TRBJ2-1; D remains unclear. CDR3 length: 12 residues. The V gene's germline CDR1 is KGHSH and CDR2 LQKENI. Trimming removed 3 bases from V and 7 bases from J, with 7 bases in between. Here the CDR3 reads CASSPPLNEQFF. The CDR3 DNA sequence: TGTGCCAGCTCACCTCCTTTAAATGAGCAGTTCTTC.

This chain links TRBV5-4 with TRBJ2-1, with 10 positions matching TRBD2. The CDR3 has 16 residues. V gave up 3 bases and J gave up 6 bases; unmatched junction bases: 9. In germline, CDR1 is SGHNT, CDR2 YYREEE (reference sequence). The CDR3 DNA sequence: TGTGCCAGCAGCTCCTCGGCTACTAGCGGGGCCAATGAGCAGTTCTTC. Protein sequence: CASSSSATSGANEQFF.

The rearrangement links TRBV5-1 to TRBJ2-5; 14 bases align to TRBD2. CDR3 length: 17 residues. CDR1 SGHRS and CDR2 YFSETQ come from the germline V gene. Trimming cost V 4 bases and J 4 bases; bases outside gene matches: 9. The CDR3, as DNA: TGCGCCAGCAGCCCCGGGCCGACTAGCGGGAGGGTAGAGACCCAGTACTTC. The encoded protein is CASSPGPTSGRVETQYF. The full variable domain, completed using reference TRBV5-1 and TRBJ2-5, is KAGVTQTPRYLIKTRGQQVTLSCSPISGHRSVSWYQQTPGQGLQFLFEYFSETQRNKGNFPGRFSGRQFSNSRSEMNVSTLELGDSALYLCASSPGPTSGRVETQYFGPGTRLLVL.

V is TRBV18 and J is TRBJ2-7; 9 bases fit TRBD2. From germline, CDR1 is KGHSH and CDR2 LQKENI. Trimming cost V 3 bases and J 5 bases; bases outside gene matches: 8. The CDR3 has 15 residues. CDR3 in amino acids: CASSPGGRAKNEQYF. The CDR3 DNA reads TGTGCCAGCTCACCTGGCGGGAGGGCCAAAAACGAGCAGTACTTC. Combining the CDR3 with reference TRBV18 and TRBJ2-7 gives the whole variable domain NAGVMQNPRHLVRRRGQEARLRCSPMKGHSHVYWYRQLPEEGLKFMVYLQKENIIDESGMPKERFSAEFPKEGPSILRIQQVVRGDSAAYFCASSPGGRAKNEQYFGPGTRLTVT.

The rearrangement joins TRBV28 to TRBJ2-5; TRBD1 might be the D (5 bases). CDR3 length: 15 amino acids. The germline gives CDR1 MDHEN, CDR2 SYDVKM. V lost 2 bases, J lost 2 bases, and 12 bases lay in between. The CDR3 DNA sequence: TGTGCCAGCAGTTTAAAACCTTGGACACAAGAGACCCAGTACTTC. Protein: CASSLKPWTQETQYF.

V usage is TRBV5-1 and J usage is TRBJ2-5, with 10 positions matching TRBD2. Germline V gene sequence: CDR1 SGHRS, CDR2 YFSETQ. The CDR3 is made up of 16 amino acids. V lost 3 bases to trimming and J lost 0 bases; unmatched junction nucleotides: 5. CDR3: CASSSGTSAYQETQYF. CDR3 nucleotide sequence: TGCGCCAGCAGCTCCGGGACTAGCGCGTACCAAGAGACCCAGTACTTC. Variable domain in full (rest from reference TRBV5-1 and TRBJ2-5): KAGVTQTPRYLIKTRGQQVTLSCSPISGHRSVSWYQQTPGQGLQFLFEYFSETQRNKGNFPGRFSGRQFSNSRSEMNVSTLELGDSALYLCASSSGTSAYQETQYFGPGTRLLVL.

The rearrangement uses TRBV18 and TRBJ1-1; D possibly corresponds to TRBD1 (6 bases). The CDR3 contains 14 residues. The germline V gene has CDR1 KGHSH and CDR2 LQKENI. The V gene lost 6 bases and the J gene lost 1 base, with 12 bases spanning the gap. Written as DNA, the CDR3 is TGTGCCAGCTCTCAACAGGGTGAGAACACTGAAGCTTTCTTT. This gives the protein CASSQQGENTEAFF.

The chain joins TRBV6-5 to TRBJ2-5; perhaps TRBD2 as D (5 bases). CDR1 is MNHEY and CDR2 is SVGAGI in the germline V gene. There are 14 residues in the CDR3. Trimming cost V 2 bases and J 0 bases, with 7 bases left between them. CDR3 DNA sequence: TGTGCCAGCAGTTACGAGAGGGACCAAGAGACCCAGTACTTC. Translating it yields CASSYERDQETQYF.

DNA for the CDR3: TGTGCCAGCAGGCGGGGCCCCAATGAAAAACTGTTTTTT. As protein: CASRRGPNEKLFF. The genes are TRBV2 and TRBJ1-4; TRBD1 might be the D (5 bases). The germline CDR1 and CDR2 sequences are SNHLY and FYNNEI. V was pared by 6 bases and J by 5 bases, with 10 bases between. This CDR3 has 13 amino acids.

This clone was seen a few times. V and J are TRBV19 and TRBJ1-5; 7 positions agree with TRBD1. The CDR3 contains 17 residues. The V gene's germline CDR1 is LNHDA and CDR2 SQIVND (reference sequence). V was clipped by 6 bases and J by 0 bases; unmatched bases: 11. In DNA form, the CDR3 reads TGTGCCAGTAGGGCAGGGGGAGGTGGTGGTAGCAATCAGCCCCAGCATTTT. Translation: CASRAGGGGGSNQPQHF.

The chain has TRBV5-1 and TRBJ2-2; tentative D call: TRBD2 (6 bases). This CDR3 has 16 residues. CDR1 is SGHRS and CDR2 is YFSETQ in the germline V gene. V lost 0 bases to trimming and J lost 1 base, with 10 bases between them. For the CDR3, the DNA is TGCGCCAGCAGCTTGGAGGTGGGAGGGAACACCGGGGAGCTGTTTTTT. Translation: CASSLEVGGNTGELFF.

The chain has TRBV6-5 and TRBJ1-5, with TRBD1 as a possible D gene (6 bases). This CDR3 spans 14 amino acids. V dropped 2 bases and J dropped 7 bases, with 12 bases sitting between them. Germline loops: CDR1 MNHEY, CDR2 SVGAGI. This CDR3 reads CASSYDVRGQPQHF. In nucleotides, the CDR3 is TGTGCCAGCAGTTACGATGTAAGGGGGCAGCCCCAGCATTTT.

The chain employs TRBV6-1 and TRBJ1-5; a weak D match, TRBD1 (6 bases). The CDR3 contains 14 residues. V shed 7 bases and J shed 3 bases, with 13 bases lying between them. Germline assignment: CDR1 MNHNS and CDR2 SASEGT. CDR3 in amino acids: CASTGGAPNQPQHF. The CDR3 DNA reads TGTGCCAGCACCGGGGGGGCCCCCAATCAGCCCCAGCATTTT.

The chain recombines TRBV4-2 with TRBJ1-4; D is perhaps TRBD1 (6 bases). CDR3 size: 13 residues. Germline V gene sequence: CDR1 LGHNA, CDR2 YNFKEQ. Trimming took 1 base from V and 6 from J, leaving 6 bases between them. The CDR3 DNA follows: TGTGCCAGCAGCCAAGGGACAGATGAAAAACTGTTTTTT. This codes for CASSQGTDEKLFF.

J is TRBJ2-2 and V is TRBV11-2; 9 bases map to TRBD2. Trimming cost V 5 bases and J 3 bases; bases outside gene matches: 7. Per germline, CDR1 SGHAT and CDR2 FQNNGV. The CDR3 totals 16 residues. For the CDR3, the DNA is TGTGCCAGCAGCCTAATAGCGGGAGATCACACCGGGGAGCTGTTTTTT. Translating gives CASSLIAGDHTGELFF.